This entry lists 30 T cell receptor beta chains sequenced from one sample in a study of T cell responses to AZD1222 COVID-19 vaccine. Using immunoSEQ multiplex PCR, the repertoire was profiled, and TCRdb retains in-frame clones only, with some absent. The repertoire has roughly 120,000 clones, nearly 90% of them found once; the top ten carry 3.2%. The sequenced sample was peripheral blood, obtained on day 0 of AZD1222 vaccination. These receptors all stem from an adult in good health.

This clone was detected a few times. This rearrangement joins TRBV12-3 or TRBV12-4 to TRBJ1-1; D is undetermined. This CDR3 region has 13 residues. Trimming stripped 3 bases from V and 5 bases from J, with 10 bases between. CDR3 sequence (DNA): TGTGCCAGCAGTTTGCGAGGGCAGACTGAAGCTTTCTTT. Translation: CASSLRGQTEAFF.

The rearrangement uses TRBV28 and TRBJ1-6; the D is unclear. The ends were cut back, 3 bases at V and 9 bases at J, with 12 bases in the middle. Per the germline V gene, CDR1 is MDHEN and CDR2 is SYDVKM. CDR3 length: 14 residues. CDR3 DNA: TGTGCCAGCAGTTTGGAAAGGCGAAGTTCACCCCTCCACTTT. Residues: CASSLERRSSPLHF.

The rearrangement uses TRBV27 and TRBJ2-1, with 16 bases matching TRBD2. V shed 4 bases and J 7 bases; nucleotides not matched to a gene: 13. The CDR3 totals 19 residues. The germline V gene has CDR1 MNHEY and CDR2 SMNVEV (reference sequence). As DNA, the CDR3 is TGTGCCAGCAGTTCGCCACAATCATCGGGACTAGCGGGGGGGAATGAGCAGTTCTTC. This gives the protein CASSSPQSSGLAGGNEQFF.

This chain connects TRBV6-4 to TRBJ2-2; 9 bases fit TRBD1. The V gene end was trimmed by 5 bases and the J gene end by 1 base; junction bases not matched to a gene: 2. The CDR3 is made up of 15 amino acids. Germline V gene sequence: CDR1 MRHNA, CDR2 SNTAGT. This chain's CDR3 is CASSRQGENTGELFF. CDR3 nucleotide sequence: TGTGCCAGCAGTCGACAGGGGGAGAACACCGGGGAGCTGTTTTTT.

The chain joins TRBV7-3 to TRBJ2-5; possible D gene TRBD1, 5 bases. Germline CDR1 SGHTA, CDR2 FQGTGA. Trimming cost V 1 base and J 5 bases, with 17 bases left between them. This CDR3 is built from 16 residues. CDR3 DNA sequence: TGTGCCAGCAGCTTAAGTGGCAGGGTAAAGTACGAGACCCAGTACTTC. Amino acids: CASSLSGRVKYETQYF.

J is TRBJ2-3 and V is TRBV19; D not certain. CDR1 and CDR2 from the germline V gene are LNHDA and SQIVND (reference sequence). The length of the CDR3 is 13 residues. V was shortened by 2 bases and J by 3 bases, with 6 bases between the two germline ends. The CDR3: CASSITWTDTQYF. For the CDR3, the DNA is TGTGCCAGTAGTATAACCTGGACAGATACGCAGTATTTT. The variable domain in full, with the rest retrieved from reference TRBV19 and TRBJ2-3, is DGGITQSPKYLFRKEGQNVTLSCEQNLNHDAMYWYRQDPGQGLRLIYYSQIVNDFQKGDIAEGYSVSREKKESFPLTVTSAQKNPTAFYLCASSITWTDTQYFGPGTRLTVL.

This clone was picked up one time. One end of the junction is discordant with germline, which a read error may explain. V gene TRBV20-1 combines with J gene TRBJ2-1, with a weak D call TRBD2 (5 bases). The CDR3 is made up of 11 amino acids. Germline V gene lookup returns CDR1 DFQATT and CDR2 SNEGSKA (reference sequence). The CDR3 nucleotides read TGCAGTGCTGCACCGGTACTAGAGTATCTCTTC. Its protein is CSAAPVLEYLF.

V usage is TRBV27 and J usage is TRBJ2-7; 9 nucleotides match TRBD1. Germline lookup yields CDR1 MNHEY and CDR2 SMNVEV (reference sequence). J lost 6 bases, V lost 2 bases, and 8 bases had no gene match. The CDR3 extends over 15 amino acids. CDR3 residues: CASSLNSDRGGEQYF. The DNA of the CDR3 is TGTGCCAGCAGTTTAAACTCGGACAGGGGCGGCGAGCAGTACTTC.

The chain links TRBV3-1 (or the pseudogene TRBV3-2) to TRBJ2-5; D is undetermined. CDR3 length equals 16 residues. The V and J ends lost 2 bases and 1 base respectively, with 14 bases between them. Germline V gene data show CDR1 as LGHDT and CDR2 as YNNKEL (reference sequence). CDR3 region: CASSQPQWAAQETQYF. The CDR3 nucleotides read TGTGCCAGCAGCCAACCCCAGTGGGCAGCCCAAGAGACCCAGTACTTC.

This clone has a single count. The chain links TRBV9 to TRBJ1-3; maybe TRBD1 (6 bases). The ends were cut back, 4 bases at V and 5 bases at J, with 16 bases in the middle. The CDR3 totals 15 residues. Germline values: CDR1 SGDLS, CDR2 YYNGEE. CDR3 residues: CASSQGGDTRNTIYF. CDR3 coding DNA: TGTGCCAGCAGCCAGGGAGGGGACACTAGAAACACCATATATTTT.

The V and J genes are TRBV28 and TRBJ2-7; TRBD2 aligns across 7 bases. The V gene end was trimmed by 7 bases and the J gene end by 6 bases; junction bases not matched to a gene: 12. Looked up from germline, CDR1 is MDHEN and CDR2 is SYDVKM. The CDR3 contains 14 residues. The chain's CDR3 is CASTLGGEGSEQYF. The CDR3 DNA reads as TGTGCCAGCACCCTGGGGGGGGAGGGTAGCGAGCAGTACTTC.

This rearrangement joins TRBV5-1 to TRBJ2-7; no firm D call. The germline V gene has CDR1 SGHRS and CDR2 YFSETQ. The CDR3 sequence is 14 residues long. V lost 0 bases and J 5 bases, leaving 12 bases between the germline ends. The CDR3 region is CASSLVVGNNEQYF. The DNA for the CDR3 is TGCGCCAGCAGCTTGGTGGTGGGTAATAACGAGCAGTACTTC.

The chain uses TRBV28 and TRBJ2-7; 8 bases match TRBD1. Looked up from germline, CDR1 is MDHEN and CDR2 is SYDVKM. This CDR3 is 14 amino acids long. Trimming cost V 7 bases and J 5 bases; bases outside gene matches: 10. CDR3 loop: CASNPTGVFHEQYF. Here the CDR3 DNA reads TGTGCCAGCAACCCGACAGGGGTTTTCCACGAGCAGTACTTC.

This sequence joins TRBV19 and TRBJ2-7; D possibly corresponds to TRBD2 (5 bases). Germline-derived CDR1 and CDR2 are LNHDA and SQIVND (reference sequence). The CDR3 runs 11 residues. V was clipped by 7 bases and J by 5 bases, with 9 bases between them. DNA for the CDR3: TGTGCCAGTAAGAAGGGAGACGAGCAGTACTTC. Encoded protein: CASKKGDEQYF. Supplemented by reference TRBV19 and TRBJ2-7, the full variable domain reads DGGITQSPKYLFRKEGQNVTLSCEQNLNHDAMYWYRQDPGQGLRLIYYSQIVNDFQKGDIAEGYSVSREKKESFPLTVTSAQKNPTAFYLCASKKGDEQYFGPGTRLTVT.

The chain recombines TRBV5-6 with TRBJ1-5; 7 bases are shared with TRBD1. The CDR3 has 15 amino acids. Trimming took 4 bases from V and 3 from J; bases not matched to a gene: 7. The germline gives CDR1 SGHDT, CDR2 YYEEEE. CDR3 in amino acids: CASSGAGTANQPQHF. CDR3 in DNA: TGTGCCAGCAGCGGGGCCGGGACAGCCAATCAGCCCCAGCATTTT. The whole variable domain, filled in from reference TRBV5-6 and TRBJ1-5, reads DAGVTQSPTHLIKTRGQQVTLRCSPKSGHDTVSWYQQALGQGPQFIFQYYEEEERQRGNFPDRFSGHQFPNYSSELNVNALLLGDSALYLCASSGAGTANQPQHFGDGTRLSIL.

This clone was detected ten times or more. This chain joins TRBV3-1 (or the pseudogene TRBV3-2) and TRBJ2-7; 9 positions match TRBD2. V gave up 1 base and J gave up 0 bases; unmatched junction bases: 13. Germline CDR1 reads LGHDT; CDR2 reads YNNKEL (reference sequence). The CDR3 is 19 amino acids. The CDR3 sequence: CASSQGSQRGVPSSYEQYF. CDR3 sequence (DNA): TGTGCCAGCAGCCAAGGATCACAGCGGGGGGTCCCGAGCTCCTACGAGCAGTACTTC.

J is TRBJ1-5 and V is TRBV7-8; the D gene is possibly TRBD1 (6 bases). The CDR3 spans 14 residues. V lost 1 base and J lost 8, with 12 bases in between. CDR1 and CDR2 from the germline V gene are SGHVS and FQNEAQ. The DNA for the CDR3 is TGTGCCAGCAGCTTAGAACAGGGTCGAAAGCCCCAGCATTTT. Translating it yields CASSLEQGRKPQHF.

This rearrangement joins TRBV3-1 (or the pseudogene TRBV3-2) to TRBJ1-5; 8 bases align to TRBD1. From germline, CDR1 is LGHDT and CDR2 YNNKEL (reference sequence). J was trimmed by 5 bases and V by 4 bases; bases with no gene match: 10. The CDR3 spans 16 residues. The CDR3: CASSLRGQGGYQPQHF. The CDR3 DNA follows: TGTGCCAGCAGCCTCCGAGGACAGGGAGGGTATCAGCCCCAGCATTTT.

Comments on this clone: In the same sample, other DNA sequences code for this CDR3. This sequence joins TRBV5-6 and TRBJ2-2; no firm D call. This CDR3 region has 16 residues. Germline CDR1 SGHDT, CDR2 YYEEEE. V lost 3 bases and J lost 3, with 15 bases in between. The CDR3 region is CASSSPASHHTGELFF. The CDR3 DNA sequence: TGTGCCAGCAGCTCGCCGGCCAGCCACCACACCGGGGAGCTGTTTTTT.

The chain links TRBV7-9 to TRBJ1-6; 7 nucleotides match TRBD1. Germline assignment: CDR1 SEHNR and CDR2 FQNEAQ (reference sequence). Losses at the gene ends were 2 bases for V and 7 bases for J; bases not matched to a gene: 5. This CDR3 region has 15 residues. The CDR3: CASSLWRGQNSPLHF. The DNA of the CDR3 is TGTGCCAGCAGCTTATGGAGGGGGCAGAATTCACCCCTCCACTTT.

In nucleotides, the CDR3 is TGTGCCAGCAGCCTAAGCCAGACAGGTGGGGGCACTGAAGCTTTCTTT. It yields the protein CASSLSQTGGGTEAFF. This chain joins TRBV5-8 and TRBJ1-1; D might be TRBD1 (6 bases). V was clipped by 4 bases and J by 4 bases, with 20 bases between them. This CDR3 region has 16 residues. Germline V gene sequence: CDR1 SGHTS, CDR2 YDEGEE.

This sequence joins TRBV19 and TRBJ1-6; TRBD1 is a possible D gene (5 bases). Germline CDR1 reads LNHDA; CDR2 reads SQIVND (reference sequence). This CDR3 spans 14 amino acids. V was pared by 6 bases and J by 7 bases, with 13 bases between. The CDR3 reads CASSIRDPNSPLHF. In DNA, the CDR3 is TGTGCCAGTAGCATCCGGGACCCCAATTCACCCCTCCACTTT.

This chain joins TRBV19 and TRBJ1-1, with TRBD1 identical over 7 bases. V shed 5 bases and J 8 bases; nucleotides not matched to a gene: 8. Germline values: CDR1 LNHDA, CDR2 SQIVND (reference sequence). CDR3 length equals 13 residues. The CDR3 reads CASSPTGPSEAFF. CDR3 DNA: TGTGCCAGTAGTCCGACAGGGCCCTCCGAAGCTTTCTTT.

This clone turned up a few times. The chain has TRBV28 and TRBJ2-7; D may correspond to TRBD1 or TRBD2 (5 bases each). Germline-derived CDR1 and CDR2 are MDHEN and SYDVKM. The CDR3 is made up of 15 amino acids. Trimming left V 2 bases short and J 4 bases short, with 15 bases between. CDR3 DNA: TGTGCCAGCAGTTTAAGGGACCTAGGATTATACGAGCAGTACTTC. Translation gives CASSLRDLGLYEQYF.

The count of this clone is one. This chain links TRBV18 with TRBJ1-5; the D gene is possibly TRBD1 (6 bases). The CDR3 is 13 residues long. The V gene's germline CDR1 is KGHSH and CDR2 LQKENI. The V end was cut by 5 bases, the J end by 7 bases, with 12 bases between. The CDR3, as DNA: TGTGCCAGCTCATCGGGGGGCCAACAGCCCCAGCATTTT. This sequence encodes CASSSGGQQPQHF.

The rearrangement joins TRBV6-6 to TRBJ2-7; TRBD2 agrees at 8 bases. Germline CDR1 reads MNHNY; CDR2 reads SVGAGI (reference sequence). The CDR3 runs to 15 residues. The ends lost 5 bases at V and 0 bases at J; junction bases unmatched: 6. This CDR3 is CASSPPRGGSYEQYF. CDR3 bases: TGTGCCAGCAGTCCTCCCCGGGGGGGCTCCTACGAGCAGTACTTC.

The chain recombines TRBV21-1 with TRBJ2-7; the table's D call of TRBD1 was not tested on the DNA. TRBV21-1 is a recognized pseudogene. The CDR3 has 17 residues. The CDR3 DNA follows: TGTGCCAGCAGCACAGGCCCCTCCACCCGTCTGAACTACGAGCAGTACTTC. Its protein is CASSTGPSTRLNYEQYF.

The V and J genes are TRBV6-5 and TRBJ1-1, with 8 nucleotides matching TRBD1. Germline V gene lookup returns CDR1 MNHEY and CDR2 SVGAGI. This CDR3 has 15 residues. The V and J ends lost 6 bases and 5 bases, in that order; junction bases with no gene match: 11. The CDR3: CASSQGQGATTEAFF. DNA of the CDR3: TGTGCCAGCAGCCAGGGGCAGGGGGCGACAACTGAAGCTTTCTTT.

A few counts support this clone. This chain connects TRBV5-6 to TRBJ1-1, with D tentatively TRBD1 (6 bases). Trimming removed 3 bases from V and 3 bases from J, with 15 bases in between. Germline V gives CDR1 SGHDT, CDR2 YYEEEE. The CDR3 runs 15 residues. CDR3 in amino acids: CASSSTHRADTEAFF. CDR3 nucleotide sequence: TGTGCCAGCAGCTCAACCCACAGGGCCGACACTGAAGCTTTCTTT.

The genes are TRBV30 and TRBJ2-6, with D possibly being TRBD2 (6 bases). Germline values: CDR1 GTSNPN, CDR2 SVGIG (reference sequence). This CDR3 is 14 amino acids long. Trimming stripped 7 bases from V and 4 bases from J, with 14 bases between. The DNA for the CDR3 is TGTGCCTATGGGACTTCTATCGGGGCCAACGTCCTGACTTTC. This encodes CAYGTSIGANVLTF. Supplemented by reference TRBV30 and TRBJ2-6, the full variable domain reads SQTIHQWPATLVQPVGSPLSLECTVEGTSNPNLYWYRQAAGRGLQLLFYSVGIGQISSEVPQNLSASRPQDRQFILSSKKLLLSDSGFYLCAYGTSIGANVLTFGAGSRLTVL.